This passage covers 10 T cell receptor beta chains from one sample sequenced in a study of identical twins. Each CDR3 protein is one row after TCRdb ran MiXCR on the 5' RACE reads. This sample has about 250,000 distinct CDR3 sequences, with approximately 6.8% found just once. This same sample was also part of a study on yellow fever vaccine responses in identical twins.

Sequenced: CD8+ T cells sorted from blood. All receptors come from a woman aged 18 to 35 in good health.

The sample holds a few counts of this clonotype. J is TRBJ1-1 and V is TRBV27; TRBD1 is a possible D gene (5 bases). The germline V gene has CDR1 MNHEY and CDR2 SMNVEV (reference sequence). V was pared by 5 bases and J by 1 base, with 11 bases between. The CDR3 has 14 residues. CDR3 sequence: CASSLLDTNTEAFF. CDR3 DNA sequence: TGTGCCAGCAGTCTCCTGGACACGAACACTGAAGCTTTCTTT.

Many counts were recorded for this clonotype. This rearrangement joins TRBV6-1 to TRBJ1-6; TRBD1 matches 9 bases. Germline CDR1 and CDR2: MNHNS and SASEGT. V gave up 1 base and J gave up 9 bases; unmatched junction bases: 4. The CDR3 contains 15 residues. The DNA of the CDR3 is TGTGCCAGCAGTGAAGTGGGACAGGGTCGTTCACCCCTCCACTTT. Its protein is CASSEVGQGRSPLHF.

This clonotype was recorded a few times. The chain recombines TRBV13 with TRBJ2-7, with D hard to call. The CDR3 runs 12 residues. The V gene's germline CDR1 is PRHDT and CDR2 FYEKMQ (reference sequence). Deletions cut 5 bases from V and 3 bases from J, with 8 bases between. CDR3 in amino acids: CASSLLDYEQYF. CDR3 coding DNA: TGTGCCAGCAGCCTCCTGGACTACGAGCAGTACTTC.

This chain uses TRBV7-9 with TRBJ2-5; unclear D gene. V lost 2 bases to trimming and J lost 1 base, with 11 bases between them. The CDR3 is made up of 15 amino acids. The V gene's germline CDR1 is SEHNR and CDR2 FQNEAQ (reference sequence). The CDR3 DNA sequence: TGTGCCAGCAGCTTACTCGCCTTGGTCCAAGAGACCCAGTACTTC. It is translated as CASSLLALVQETQYF. Using reference TRBV7-9 and TRBJ2-5 for the parts outside the CDR3, the full variable domain is DTGVSQNPRHKITKRGQNVTFRCDPISEHNRLYWYRQTLGQGPEFLTYFQNEAQLEKSRLLSDRFSAERPKGSFSTLEIQRTEQGDSAMYLCASSLLALVQETQYFGPGTRLLVL.

There are a few counts of this clonotype. This chain joins TRBV27 and TRBJ2-7; 9 nucleotides align to TRBD1. Trimming took 5 bases from V and 3 from J; bases not matched to a gene: 8. This CDR3 is built from 15 residues. Germline CDR1 is MNHEY and CDR2 is SMNVEV (reference sequence). The DNA for the CDR3 is TGTGCCAGCAGTCGTACCCCGGGACAGGGCTACGAGCAGTACTTC. This sequence encodes CASSRTPGQGYEQYF.

This clonotype has more than one count but fewer than ten. The rearrangement links TRBV27 to TRBJ2-1; D is unclear. Germline values: CDR1 MNHEY, CDR2 SMNVEV (reference sequence). This CDR3 contains 15 residues. V lost 6 bases to trimming and J lost 6 bases, with 18 bases between them. The CDR3 DNA is TGTGCCAGCAGACCTGGTAGGGCCGGATTCAATGAGCAGTTCTTC. Translating it yields CASRPGRAGFNEQFF.

Worth noting for this clonotype: This may be a read error: a much more frequent sequence differs by one nucleotide. V gene TRBV29-1 combines with J gene TRBJ2-5; possible D gene TRBD1, 5 bases. The CDR3 is made up of 13 amino acids. Looked up from germline, CDR1 is SQVTM and CDR2 is ANQGSEA. CDR3 nucleotide sequence: TGCAGCGTTGATCAGGGAAGGCTGGAGACCCACTACTTC. As protein: CSVDQGRLETHYF. Drawing the rest from reference TRBV29-1 and TRBJ2-5, the complete variable domain is SAVISQKPSRDICQRGTSLTIQCQVDSQVTMMFWYRQQPGQSLTLIATANQGSEATYESGFVIDKFPISRPNLTFSTLTVSNMSPEDSSIYLCSVDQGRLETHYFGPGTRLLVL.

This sequence joins TRBV27 and TRBJ2-1; D possibly corresponds to TRBD2 (6 bases). The germline V gene has CDR1 MNHEY and CDR2 SMNVEV (reference sequence). The V end lost 4 bases, the J end lost 2 bases, and 27 bases lay between the germline ends. The CDR3 covers 20 residues. The CDR3 sequence: CASSSVDQTGIGGPYNEQFF. The CDR3 DNA follows: TGTGCCAGCAGTTCCGTCGATCAGACGGGGATCGGGGGTCCCTACAATGAGCAGTTCTTC.

This clonotype was detected a few times. The chain combines TRBV29-1 with TRBJ2-7; D could derive from TRBD1 or TRBD2 (6 bases each). The CDR3 consists of 13 residues. The germline V gene encodes CDR1 SQVTM and CDR2 ANQGSEA. V lost 7 bases and J lost 3, with 16 bases in between. The chain's CDR3 is CSASETGGYEQYF. CDR3 bases: TGCAGCGCTAGCGAGACAGGAGGCTACGAGCAGTACTTC.

The chain employs TRBV5-1 and TRBJ2-2; possible D gene TRBD2, 6 bases. The V gene lost 4 bases and the J gene lost 6 bases, with 22 bases spanning the gap. The CDR3 covers 17 residues. The germline V gene has CDR1 SGHRS and CDR2 YFSETQ. The CDR3 DNA reads TGCGCCAGCAGCACCGGGTTGATCACCCCGGGAGCCGGGGAGCTGTTTTTT. Protein sequence: CASSTGLITPGAGELFF.